This T cell receptor (beta chain) was sequenced during a study of cytomegalovirus exposure and HLA in healthy donors. The study's findings and limits: Productive status was seen about 87% or about 30% of the time for most TCR beta V segments in an earlier analysis.

The table lists this clone with a count of one. Antigen: not known. The sample carries other DNA sequences with the same CDR3. PCR involved 60 Vbeta and 13 Jbeta primers. Measured with immunoSEQ multiplex PCR; TCRdb has only the in-frame clones, and not every one. Of roughly 80,000 clones in the sample, roughly four fifths are singletons; the top ten hold approximately 1.9%. Though nominally healthy at sampling, donors likely had unrecorded immune exposures. The receptor was isolated from a woman aged 25-40 years in good health and CMV-seronegative. Material: PBMCs.

This CDR3 reads CASSAYEQYF. CDR3 nucleotide sequence: TGTGCCAGCAGTGCTTACGAGCAGTACTTC. The rearrangement uses TRBV6-1 and TRBJ2-7, with D unclear. Trimming took off 4 bases at V and 4 bases at J, with 2 bases between the two ends. This CDR3 comprises 10 residues. In germline, CDR1 is MNHNS, CDR2 SASEGT.